Listed here are 10 T cell receptor beta chains from one sample, sequenced in a study of long-term antiretroviral therapy in people with HIV (dated by TCRdb to the early 2020s). The immunoSEQ hsTCRB v3.0 assay was used at survey level resolution for TRB variable region sequencing. Sourced from immuneACCESS, this table was stored by TCRdb with only in-frame sequences that have V and J called. A share of the clones is absent; for the studies checked, an unresolved V gene accounts for under half, and the remainder has no known explanation. The sample table records under 9,000 clones; almost 85% of these occur just once. Of the sample, 16% is held by the ten largest clones. The sample was unsorted PBMCs, taken 0.1 years after starting antiretroviral therapy. Receptors originate from a man aged 40-49 years with HIV.

This clone was seen a handful of times. The chain recombines TRBV7-9 with TRBJ2-7; D not certain. CDR3 size: 13 residues. Trimming pared 5 bases from V and 2 bases from J, leaving 10 bases between. In germline, CDR1 is SEHNR, CDR2 FQNEAQ (reference sequence). In nucleotides, the CDR3 is TGTGCCAGCAGCGTGGACGGACCCTACGAGCAGTACTTC. Translating it yields CASSVDGPYEQYF.

The V call is TRBV10-2, the J call TRBJ1-5, with D maybe TRBD1 (6 bases). CDR1 WSHSY and CDR2 SAAADI come from the germline V gene. Trimming took 10 bases from V and 2 from J, leaving 12 bases between them. This CDR3 is built from 13 residues. The CDR3 bases are TGCGCCACCCTGGACAGCGGCAATCAGCCCCAGCATTTT. Amino acids: CATLDSGNQPQHF.

This clone was detected only a few times. This chain links TRBV7-8 with TRBJ1-2, with D unresolved. Germline V gene sequence: CDR1 SGHVS, CDR2 FQNEAQ. The CDR3 is 13 residues long. V lost 2 bases, J lost 7 bases, and 11 bases lay in between. CDR3 amino acids: CASSLYARSGYTF. In DNA, the CDR3 is TGTGCCAGCAGCTTATATGCCCGCTCTGGCTACACCTTC. Using reference TRBV7-8 and TRBJ1-2 for the parts outside the CDR3, the full variable domain is GAGVSQSPRYKVAKRGQDVALRCDPISGHVSLFWYQQALGQGPEFLTYFQNEAQLDKSGLPSDRFFAERPEGSVSTLKIQRTQQEDSAVYLCASSLYARSGYTFGSGTRLTVV.

This clone was detected only a few times. The chain has TRBV5-1 and TRBJ1-5; D not certain. Trimming left V 2 bases short and J 3 bases short, with 6 bases between. The CDR3 loop spans 13 amino acids. Germline CDR1 SGHRS, CDR2 YFSETQ. The chain's CDR3 is CASSLGNNQPQHF. The CDR3 region has the DNA TGCGCCAGCAGCTTAGGGAACAATCAGCCCCAGCATTTT.

The V call is TRBV5-4, the J call TRBJ1-1, with 8 bases lining up with TRBD1. The CDR3 is made up of 14 amino acids. Germline V CDR1 and CDR2: SGHNT, YYREEE (reference sequence). V lost 3 bases, J lost 4 bases, and 5 bases stayed unmatched. CDR3 residues: CASSSITGGTEAFF. In DNA, the CDR3 is TGTGCCAGCAGCTCAATAACAGGGGGCACTGAAGCTTTCTTT.

This clone was recorded only once. This chain connects TRBV6-5 to TRBJ2-3; D might be TRBD1 (6 bases). Germline V lookup: CDR1 MNHEY, CDR2 SVGAGI. There are 15 residues in the CDR3. V lost 5 bases and J lost 2, with 14 bases in between. CDR3 bases: TGTGCCAGCAGTCGCTCCGGGACACTCACAGATACGCAGTATTTT. Translated: CASSRSGTLTDTQYF.

The genes are TRBV9 and TRBJ2-3; weak D call: TRBD2 (7 bases). V was shortened by 2 bases and J by 4 bases, with 14 bases between the two germline ends. Germline V lookup: CDR1 SGDLS, CDR2 YYNGEE. This CDR3 is 15 amino acids long. The CDR3 loop reads CASSVEGGPADTQYF. The CDR3 nucleotides read TGTGCCAGCAGCGTTGAGGGGGGGCCCGCAGATACGCAGTATTTT.

V gene TRBV5-1 combines with J gene TRBJ2-2, with D hard to call. Trimming removed 3 bases from V and 7 bases from J, with 7 bases in between. The CDR3 length is 12 residues. Germline V gives CDR1 SGHRS, CDR2 YFSETQ. CDR3 sequence: CASSSFGGELFF. Here the CDR3 DNA reads TGCGCCAGCAGCTCCTTTGGCGGGGAGCTGTTTTTT. The variable domain in full, completed from reference TRBV5-1 and TRBJ2-2, reads KAGVTQTPRYLIKTRGQQVTLSCSPISGHRSVSWYQQTPGQGLQFLFEYFSETQRNKGNFPGRFSGRQFSNSRSEMNVSTLELGDSALYLCASSSFGGELFFGEGSRLTVL.

The chain uses TRBV4-2 and TRBJ2-1, with D possibly being TRBD1 (6 bases). Germline CDR1 is LGHNA and CDR2 is YNFKEQ. The CDR3 is made up of 16 amino acids. V lost 1 base to trimming and J lost 0 bases, with 10 bases between them. The CDR3 sequence: CASSQVQGSSYNEQFF. The CDR3 region has the DNA TGTGCCAGCAGCCAAGTTCAGGGGAGCTCCTACAATGAGCAGTTCTTC.

V and J are TRBV18 and TRBJ2-6, with a weak D call TRBD2 (6 bases). The V end was cut by 5 bases, the J end by 0 bases, with 14 bases between. CDR1 is KGHSH and CDR2 is LQKENI in the germline V gene. This CDR3 contains 17 residues. The CDR3 DNA is TGTGCCAGCTCATCCCGGGACGGGAGCTCTGGGGCCAACGTCCTGACTTTC. As protein: CASSSRDGSSGANVLTF.